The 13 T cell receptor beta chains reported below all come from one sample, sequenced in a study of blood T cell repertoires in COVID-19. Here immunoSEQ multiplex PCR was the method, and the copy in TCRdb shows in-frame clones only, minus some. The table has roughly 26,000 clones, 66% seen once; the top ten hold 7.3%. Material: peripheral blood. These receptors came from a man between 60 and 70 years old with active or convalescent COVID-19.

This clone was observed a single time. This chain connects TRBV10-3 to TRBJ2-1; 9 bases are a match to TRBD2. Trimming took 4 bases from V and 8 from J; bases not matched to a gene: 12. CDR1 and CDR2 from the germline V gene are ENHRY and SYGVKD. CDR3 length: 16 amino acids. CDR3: CAISGGLAGDGDEQFF. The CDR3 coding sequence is TGTGCCATCAGTGGCGGGTTAGCGGGAGACGGGGATGAGCAGTTCTTC.

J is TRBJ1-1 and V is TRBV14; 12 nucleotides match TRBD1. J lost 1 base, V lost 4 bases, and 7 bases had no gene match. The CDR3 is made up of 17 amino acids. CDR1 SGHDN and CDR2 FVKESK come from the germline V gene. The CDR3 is CASSLNPGQGANTEAFF. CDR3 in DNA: TGTGCCAGCAGCCTCAATCCGGGACAGGGGGCGAACACTGAAGCTTTCTTT.

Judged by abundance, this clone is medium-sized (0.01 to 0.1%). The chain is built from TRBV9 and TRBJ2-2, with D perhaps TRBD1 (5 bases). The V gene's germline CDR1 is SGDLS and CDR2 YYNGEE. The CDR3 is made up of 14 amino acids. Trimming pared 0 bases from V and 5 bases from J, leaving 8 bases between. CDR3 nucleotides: TGTGCCAGCAGCGTAGATGCAGGGACCGGGGAGCTGTTTTTT. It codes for CASSVDAGTGELFF.

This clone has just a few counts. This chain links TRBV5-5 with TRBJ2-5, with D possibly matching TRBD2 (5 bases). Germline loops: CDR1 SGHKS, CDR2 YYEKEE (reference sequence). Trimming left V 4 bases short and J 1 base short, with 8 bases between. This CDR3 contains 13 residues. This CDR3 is CASSGGLQETQYF. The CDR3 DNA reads TGTGCCAGCAGCGGCGGACTCCAAGAGACCCAGTACTTC.

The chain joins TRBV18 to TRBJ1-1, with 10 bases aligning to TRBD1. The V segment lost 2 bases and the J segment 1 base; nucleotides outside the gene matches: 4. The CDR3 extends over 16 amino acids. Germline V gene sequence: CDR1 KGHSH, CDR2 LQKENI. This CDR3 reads CASSPDRGLGNTEAFF. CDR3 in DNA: TGTGCCAGCTCACCAGACAGGGGGCTAGGGAACACTGAAGCTTTCTTT. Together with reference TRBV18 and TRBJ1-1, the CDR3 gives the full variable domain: NAGVMQNPRHLVRRRGQEARLRCSPMKGHSHVYWYRQLPEEGLKFMVYLQKENIIDESGMPKERFSAEFPKEGPSILRIQQVVRGDSAAYFCASSPDRGLGNTEAFFGQGTRLTVV.

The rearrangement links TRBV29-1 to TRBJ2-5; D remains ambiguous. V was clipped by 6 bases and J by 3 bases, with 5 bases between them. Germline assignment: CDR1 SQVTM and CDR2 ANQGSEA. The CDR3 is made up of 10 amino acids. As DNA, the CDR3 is TGCAGCGTCCGAGAAGAGACCCAGTACTTC. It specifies CSVREETQYF.

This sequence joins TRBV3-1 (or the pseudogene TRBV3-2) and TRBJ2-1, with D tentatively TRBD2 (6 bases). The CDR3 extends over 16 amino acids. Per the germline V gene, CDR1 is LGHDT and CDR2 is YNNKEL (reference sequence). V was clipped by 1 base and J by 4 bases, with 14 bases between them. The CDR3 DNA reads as TGTGCCAGCAGCCAAGCGTCGGGAGCAACTTACAATGAGCAGTTCTTC. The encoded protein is CASSQASGATYNEQFF.

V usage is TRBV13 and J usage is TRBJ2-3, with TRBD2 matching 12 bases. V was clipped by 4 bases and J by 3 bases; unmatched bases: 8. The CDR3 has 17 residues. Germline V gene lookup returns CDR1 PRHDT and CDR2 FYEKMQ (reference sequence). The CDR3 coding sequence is TGTGCCAGCAGCTCCCTTCTAGCGGGGGGGCCTACAGATACGCAGTATTTT. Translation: CASSSLLAGGPTDTQYF. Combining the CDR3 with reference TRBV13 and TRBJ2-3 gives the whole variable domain AAGVIQSPRHLIKEKRETATLKCYPIPRHDTVYWYQQGPGQDPQFLISFYEKMQSDKGSIPDRFSAQQFSDYHSELNMSSLELGDSALYFCASSSLLAGGPTDTQYFGPGTRLTVL.

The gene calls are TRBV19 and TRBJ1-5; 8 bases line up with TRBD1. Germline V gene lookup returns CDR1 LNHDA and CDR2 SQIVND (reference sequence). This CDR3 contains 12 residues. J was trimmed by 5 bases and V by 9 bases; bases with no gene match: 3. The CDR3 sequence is CASGTGYQPQHF. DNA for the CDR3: TGTGCCAGCGGGACAGGCTATCAGCCCCAGCATTTT.

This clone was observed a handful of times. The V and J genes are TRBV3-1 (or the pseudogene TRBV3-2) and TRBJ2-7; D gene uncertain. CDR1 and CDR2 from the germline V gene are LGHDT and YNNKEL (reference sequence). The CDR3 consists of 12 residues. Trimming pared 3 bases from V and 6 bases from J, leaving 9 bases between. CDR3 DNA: TGTGCCAGCAGCCAGTCTAACGGCGAGCAGTACTTC. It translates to CASSQSNGEQYF.

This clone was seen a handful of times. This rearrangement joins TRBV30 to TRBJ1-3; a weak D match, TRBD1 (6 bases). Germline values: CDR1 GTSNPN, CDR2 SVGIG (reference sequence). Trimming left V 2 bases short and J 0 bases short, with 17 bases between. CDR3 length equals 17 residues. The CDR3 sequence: CAWSSWGHTSSGNTIYF. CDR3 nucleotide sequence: TGTGCCTGGAGTTCCTGGGGACACACAAGCTCTGGAAACACCATATATTTT.

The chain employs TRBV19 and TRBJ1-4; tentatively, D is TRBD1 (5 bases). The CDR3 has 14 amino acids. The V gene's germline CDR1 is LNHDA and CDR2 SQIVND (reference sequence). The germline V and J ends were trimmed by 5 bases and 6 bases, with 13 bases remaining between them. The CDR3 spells CASSSRVRDEKLFF. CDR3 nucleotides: TGTGCCAGTAGTTCCAGGGTAAGGGATGAAAAACTGTTTTTT. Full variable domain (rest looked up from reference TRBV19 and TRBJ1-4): DGGITQSPKYLFRKEGQNVTLSCEQNLNHDAMYWYRQDPGQGLRLIYYSQIVNDFQKGDIAEGYSVSREKKESFPLTVTSAQKNPTAFYLCASSSRVRDEKLFFGSGTQLSVL.

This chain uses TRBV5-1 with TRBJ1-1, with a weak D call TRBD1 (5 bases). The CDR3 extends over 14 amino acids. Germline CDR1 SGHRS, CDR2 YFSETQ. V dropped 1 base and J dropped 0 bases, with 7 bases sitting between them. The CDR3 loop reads CASSLPGLNTEAFF. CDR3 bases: TGCGCCAGCAGCTTGCCAGGGTTGAACACTGAAGCTTTCTTT. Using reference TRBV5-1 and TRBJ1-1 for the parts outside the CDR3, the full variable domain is KAGVTQTPRYLIKTRGQQVTLSCSPISGHRSVSWYQQTPGQGLQFLFEYFSETQRNKGNFPGRFSGRQFSNSRSEMNVSTLELGDSALYLCASSLPGLNTEAFFGQGTRLTVV.